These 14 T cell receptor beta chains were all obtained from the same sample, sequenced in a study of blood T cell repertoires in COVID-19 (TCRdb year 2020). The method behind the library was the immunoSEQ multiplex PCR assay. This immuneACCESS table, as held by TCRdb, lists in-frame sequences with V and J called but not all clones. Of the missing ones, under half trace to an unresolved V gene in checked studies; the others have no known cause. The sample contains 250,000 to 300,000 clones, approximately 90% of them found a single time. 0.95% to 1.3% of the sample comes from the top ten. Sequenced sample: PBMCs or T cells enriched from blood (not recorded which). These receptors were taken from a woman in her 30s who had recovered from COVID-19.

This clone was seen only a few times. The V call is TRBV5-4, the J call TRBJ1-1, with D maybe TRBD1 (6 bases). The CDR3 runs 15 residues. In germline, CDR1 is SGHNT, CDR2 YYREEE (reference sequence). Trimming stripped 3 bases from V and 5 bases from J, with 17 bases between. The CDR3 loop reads CASSYQQGVRTEAFF. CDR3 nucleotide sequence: TGTGCCAGCAGCTACCAACAGGGCGTCAGAACTGAAGCTTTCTTT.

The DNA for the CDR3 is TGTGCCAGCAGCTTGGCTAGCGGGCCCACCACAGATACGCAGTATTTT. It yields the protein CASSLASGPTTDTQYF. J is TRBJ2-3 and V is TRBV11-3; 8 bases align to TRBD2. J lost 2 bases, V lost 3 bases, and 7 bases had no gene match. There are 16 residues in the CDR3. Germline-derived CDR1 and CDR2 are SGHNT and YENEEA.

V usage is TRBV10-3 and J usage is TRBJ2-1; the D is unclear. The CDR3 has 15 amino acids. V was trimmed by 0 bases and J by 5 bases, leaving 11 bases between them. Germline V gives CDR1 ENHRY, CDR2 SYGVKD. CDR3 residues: CAISESSRQNNEQFF. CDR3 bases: TGTGCCATCAGTGAGTCTAGTCGACAAAACAATGAGCAGTTCTTC.

The CDR3 sequence is CASSLLAGAPNTGELFF. DNA for the CDR3: TGTGCCAGCTCACTACTAGCGGGCGCACCGAACACCGGGGAGCTGTTTTTT. The chain carries TRBV27 and TRBJ2-2, with 9 bases that match TRBD2. The germline V gene has CDR1 MNHEY and CDR2 SMNVEV (reference sequence). The CDR3 loop spans 17 amino acids. The J segment lost 0 bases and the V segment lost 8 bases, leaving 10 bases of the junction unmatched.

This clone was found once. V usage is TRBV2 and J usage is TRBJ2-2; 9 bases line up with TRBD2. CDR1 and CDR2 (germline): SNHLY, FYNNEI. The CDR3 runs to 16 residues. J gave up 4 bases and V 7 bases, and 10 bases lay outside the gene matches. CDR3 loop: CASIEGPAGGTGELFF. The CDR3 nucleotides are TGTGCCAGCATCGAGGGTCCAGCGGGAGGCACCGGGGAGCTGTTTTTT. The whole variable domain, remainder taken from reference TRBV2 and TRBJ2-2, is EPEVTQTPSHQVTQMGQEVILRCVPISNHLYFYWYRQILGQKVEFLVSFYNNEISEKSEIFDDQFSVERPDGSNFTLKIRSTKLEDSAMYFCASIEGPAGGTGELFFGEGSRLTVL.

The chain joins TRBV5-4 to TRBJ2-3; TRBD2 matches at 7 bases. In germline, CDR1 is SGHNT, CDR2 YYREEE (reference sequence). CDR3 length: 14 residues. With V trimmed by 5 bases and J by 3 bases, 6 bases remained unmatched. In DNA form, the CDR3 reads TGTGCCAGCAGATATTCGGGGGGTACAGATACGCAGTATTTT. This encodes CASRYSGGTDTQYF.

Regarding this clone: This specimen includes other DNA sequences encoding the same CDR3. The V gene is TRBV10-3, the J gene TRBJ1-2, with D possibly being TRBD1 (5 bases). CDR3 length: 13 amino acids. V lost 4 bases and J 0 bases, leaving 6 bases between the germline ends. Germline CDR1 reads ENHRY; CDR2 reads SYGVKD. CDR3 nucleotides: TGTGCCATCAGTGGGGGGGCTAACTATGGCTACACCTTC. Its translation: CAISGGANYGYTF.

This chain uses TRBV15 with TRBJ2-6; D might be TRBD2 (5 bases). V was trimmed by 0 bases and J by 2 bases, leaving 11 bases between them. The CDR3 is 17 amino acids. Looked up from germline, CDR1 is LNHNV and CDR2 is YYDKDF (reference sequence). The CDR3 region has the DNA TGTGCCACCAGCAGAGATAGGTCCGGGACTGGGGCCAACGTCCTGACTTTC. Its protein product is CATSRDRSGTGANVLTF.

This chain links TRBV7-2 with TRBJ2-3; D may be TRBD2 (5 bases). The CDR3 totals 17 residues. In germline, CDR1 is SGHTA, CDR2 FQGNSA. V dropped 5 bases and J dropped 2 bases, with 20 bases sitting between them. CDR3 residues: CASSLGLSRGNTDTQYF. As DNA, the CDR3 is TGTGCCAGCAGCCTAGGTCTCAGCCGGGGAAACACAGATACGCAGTATTTT.

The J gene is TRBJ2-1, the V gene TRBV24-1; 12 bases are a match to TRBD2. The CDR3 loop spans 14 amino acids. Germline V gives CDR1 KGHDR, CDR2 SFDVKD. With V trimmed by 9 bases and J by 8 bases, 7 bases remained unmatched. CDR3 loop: CATGRTSGKHEQFF. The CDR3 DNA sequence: TGTGCCACCGGCAGGACTAGCGGGAAGCATGAGCAGTTCTTC.

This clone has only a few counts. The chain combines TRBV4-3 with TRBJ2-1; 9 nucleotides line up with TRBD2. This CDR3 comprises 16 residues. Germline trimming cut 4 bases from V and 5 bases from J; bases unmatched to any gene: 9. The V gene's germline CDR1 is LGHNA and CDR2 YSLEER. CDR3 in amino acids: CASSRSLREGDNEQFF. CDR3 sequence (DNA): TGCGCCAGCAGCCGCTCTTTGCGGGAGGGAGACAATGAGCAGTTCTTC.

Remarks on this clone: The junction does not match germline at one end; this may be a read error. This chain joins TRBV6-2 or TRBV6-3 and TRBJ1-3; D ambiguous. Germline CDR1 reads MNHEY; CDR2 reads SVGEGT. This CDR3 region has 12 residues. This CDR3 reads CASSTIRRRLDF. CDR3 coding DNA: TGTGCCAGCAGTACAATTCGACGCAGGTTGGATTTT.

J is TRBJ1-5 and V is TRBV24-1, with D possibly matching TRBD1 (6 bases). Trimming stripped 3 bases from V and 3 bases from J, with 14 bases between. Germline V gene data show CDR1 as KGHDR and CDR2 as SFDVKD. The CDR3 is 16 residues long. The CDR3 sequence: CATSDAGAAYNQPQHF. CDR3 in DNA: TGTGCCACCAGTGATGCGGGGGCGGCCTACAATCAGCCCCAGCATTTT.

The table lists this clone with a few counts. Here the CDR3 reads CASSLAAGVRNTEAFF. CDR3 bases: TGCGCCAGCAGCTTGGCGGCAGGTGTGAGAAACACTGAAGCTTTCTTT. The genes are TRBV5-1 and TRBJ1-1; D is unresolved. Per germline, CDR1 SGHRS and CDR2 YFSETQ. This CDR3 has 16 residues. With 0 bases removed from V and 2 bases from J, the gap between germline ends came to 14 bases.